This T cell receptor beta chain appears in the sequencing data of a study of T cell responses to AZD1222 COVID-19 vaccine. Across the whole study: Combined were second doses at about 4 or about 12 weeks. Study findings and constraints: Just six or seven AZD1222 recipients tested seropositive at baseline. Repertoires were sampled only after the peak T cell response.

Libraries were prepared by immunoSEQ multiplex PCR; TCRdb keeps only in-frame clonotypes and omits some of them. The sample consists of 150,000 to 200,000 clones, around nine tenths of them appearing once. Remarks on this clone: Its antigen is as yet unknown.

The material was peripheral blood, obtained on day 0 of AZD1222 vaccination. This receptor was taken from an adult in good health.

CDR3 protein: CATSPRSYNEQFF. CDR3 DNA: TGTGCCACGTCTCCCCGCTCCTACAATGAGCAGTTCTTC. The chain joins TRBV15 to TRBJ2-1, with D uncertain. This CDR3 has 13 amino acids. Germline CDR1 is LNHNV and CDR2 is YYDKDF (reference sequence). Between the trimmed V and J ends, which lost 9 bases and 0 bases, there was a span of 9 bases.